These 8 T cell receptor beta chains came from one sample sequenced in a study of CD8 T cells in Susac syndrome. When the RNA was reverse transcribed, random hexamers were used with an input of roughly 0.5 to 1 ug. In TCRdb, the immunoSEQ multiplex PCR reads were re-called with MiXCR into one record per CDR3 protein. The table records around 99,000 distinct CDR3 sequences, around 97% of them present only once. The specimen was CD4+ T cells from PBMCs. The origin of the receptors is a human donor in good health.

The V gene is TRBV27, the J gene TRBJ2-5; D is ambiguous. Deletions cut 5 bases from V and 7 bases from J, with 14 bases between. The CDR3 has 13 amino acids. Per the germline V gene, CDR1 is MNHEY and CDR2 is SMNVEV (reference sequence). CDR3 sequence reads: CASSPSVGRTQYF. The CDR3, as DNA: TGTGCCAGCAGTCCTTCAGTTGGTAGGACCCAGTACTTC.

The DNA for the CDR3 is TGTGCCACCCGAGGCCAGATCGAGCAGTACTTC. It codes for CATRGQIEQYF. V is TRBV18 and J is TRBJ2-7; D remains ambiguous. In germline, CDR1 is KGHSH, CDR2 LQKENI. The germline V and J ends were trimmed by 10 bases and 6 bases, with 13 bases remaining between them. The CDR3 is made up of 11 amino acids.

The rearrangement joins TRBV4-3 to TRBJ2-2; the D is unclear. Germline CDR1 is LGHNA and CDR2 is YSLEER. CDR3 length: 12 residues. The V end lost 2 bases, the J end lost 5 bases, and 3 bases lay between the germline ends. For the CDR3, the DNA is TGCGCCAGCAGCCAACAAACCGGGGAGCTGTTTTTT. Translated, it gives CASSQQTGELFF.

The chain is built from TRBV27 and TRBJ2-7, with D possibly TRBD1 on 5 matching bases. Germline CDR1 reads MNHEY; CDR2 reads SMNVEV (reference sequence). Trimming pared 7 bases from V and 2 bases from J, leaving 15 bases between. CDR3 length: 14 residues. The CDR3 DNA reads as TGTGCCAGCATGCCGGTGGCAGGGCCCTACGAGCAGTACTTC. It yields the protein CASMPVAGPYEQYF.

The CDR3: CASSLARSEQYF. The DNA for the CDR3 is TGTGCCAGCAGCTTAGCGAGATCCGAGCAGTACTTC. This rearrangement joins TRBV7-2 to TRBJ2-7; D is uncertain. CDR3 length: 12 amino acids. Germline lookup yields CDR1 SGHTA and CDR2 FQGNSA. The V gene lost 0 bases and the J gene lost 6 bases, with 6 bases spanning the gap.

V is TRBV2 and J is TRBJ2-7; 9 positions agree with TRBD1. Germline V CDR1 and CDR2: SNHLY, FYNNEI. The CDR3 is 15 residues long. Trimming cost V 7 bases and J 2 bases; bases outside gene matches: 9. CDR3 amino acids: CASIRTGVPPYEQYF. CDR3 nucleotide sequence: TGTGCCAGCATCAGGACAGGGGTCCCTCCCTACGAGCAGTACTTC.

This clonotype turned up a few times. The chain recombines TRBV18 with TRBJ2-5; no clear D. V lost 3 bases to trimming and J lost 4 bases, with 9 bases between them. Germline V gene sequence: CDR1 KGHSH, CDR2 LQKENI. The CDR3 covers 13 residues. CDR3 region: CASSPQSPETQYF. For the CDR3, the DNA is TGTGCCAGCTCACCCCAGTCTCCAGAGACCCAGTACTTC.

CDR3 bases: TGTGCCAGCAGTGATTCCGTCACAGATACGCAGTATTTT. As protein: CASSDSVTDTQYF. The chain combines TRBV2 with TRBJ2-3; D is unresolved. CDR1 is SNHLY, CDR2 FYNNEI, per germline. V shed 3 bases and J shed 2 bases, with 6 bases lying between them. The CDR3 length is 13 residues. The variable domain in full, with the rest retrieved from reference TRBV2 and TRBJ2-3, is EPEVTQTPSHQVTQMGQEVILRCVPISNHLYFYWYRQILGQKVEFLVSFYNNEISEKSEIFDDQFSVERPDGSNFTLKIRSTKLEDSAMYFCASSDSVTDTQYFGPGTRLTVL.